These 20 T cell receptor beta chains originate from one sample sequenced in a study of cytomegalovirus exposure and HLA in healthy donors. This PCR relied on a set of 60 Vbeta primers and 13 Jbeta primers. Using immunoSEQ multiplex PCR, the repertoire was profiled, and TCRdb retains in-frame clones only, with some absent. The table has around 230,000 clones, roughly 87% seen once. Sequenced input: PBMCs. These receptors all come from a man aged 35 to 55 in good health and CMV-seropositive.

CDR3 DNA: TGTGCCAGCAGCCAAGAAAGGTCCAGGGGCTATGGCTACACCTTC. Its translation is CASSQERSRGYGYTF. This chain joins TRBV4-2 and TRBJ1-2, with a tentative D call TRBD1 (6 bases). V lost 0 bases and J lost 4, with 12 bases in between. The CDR3 contains 15 residues. CDR1 and CDR2 from the germline V gene are LGHNA and YNFKEQ.

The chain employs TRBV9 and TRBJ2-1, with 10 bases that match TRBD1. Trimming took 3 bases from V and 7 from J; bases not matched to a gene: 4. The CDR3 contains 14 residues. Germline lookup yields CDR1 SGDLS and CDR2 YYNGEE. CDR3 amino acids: CASSAGTGENEQFF. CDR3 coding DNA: TGTGCCAGCAGCGCCGGGACAGGGGAGAATGAGCAGTTCTTC.

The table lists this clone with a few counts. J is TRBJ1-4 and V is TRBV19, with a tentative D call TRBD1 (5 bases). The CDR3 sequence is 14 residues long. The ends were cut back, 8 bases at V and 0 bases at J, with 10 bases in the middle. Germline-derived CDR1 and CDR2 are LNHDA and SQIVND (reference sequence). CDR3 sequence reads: CASGDSPTNEKLFF. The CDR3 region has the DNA TGTGCCAGTGGCGACAGTCCAACTAATGAAAAACTGTTTTTT.

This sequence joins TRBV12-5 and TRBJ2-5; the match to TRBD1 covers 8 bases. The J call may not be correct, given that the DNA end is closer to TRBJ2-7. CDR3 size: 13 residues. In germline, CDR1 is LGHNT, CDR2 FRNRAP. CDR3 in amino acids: CASGTGVAYEQYF. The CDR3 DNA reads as TGTGCTAGTGGGACAGGGGTCGCCTACGAGCAGTACTTC.

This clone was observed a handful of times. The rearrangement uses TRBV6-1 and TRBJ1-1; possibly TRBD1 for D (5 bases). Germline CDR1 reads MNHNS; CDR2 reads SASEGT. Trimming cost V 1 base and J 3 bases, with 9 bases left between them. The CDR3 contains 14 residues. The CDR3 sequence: CASSEGDSYTEAFF. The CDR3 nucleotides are TGTGCCAGCAGTGAAGGTGACAGCTACACTGAAGCTTTCTTT.

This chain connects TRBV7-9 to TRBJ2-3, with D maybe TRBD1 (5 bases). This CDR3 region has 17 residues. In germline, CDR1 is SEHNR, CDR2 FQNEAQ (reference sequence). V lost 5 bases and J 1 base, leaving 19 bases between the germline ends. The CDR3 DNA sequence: TGTGCCAGCAGCCTAAGGGTTGCAGGACAAGGCACAGATACGCAGTATTTT. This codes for CASSLRVAGQGTDTQYF.

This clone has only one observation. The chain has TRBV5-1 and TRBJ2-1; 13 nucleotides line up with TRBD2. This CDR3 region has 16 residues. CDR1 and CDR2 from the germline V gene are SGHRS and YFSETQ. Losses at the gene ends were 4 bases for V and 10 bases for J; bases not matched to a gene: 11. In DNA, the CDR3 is TGCGCCAGCAGCCCGCGAGGACTAGCGGGAGTTGGGGAGCAGTTCTTC. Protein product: CASSPRGLAGVGEQFF.

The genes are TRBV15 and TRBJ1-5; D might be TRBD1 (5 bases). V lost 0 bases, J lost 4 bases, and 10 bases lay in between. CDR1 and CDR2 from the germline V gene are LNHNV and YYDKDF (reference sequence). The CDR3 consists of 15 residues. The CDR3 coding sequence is TGTGCCACCAGCAGAGAGGGGCAGGGAAATCAGCCCCAGCATTTT. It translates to CATSREGQGNQPQHF.

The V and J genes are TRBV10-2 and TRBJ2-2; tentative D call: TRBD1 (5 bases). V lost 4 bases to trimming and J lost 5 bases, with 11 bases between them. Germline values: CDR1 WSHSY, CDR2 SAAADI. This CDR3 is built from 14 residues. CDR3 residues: CASSASQGTGELFF. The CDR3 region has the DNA TGCGCCAGCAGTGCCAGCCAGGGAACCGGGGAGCTGTTTTTT.

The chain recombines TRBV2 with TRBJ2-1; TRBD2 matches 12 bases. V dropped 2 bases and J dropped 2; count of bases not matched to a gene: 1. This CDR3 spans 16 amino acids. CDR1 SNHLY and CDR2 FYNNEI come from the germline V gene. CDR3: CASSERTSGTYNEQFF. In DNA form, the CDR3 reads TGTGCCAGCAGTGAAAGGACTAGCGGGACCTACAATGAGCAGTTCTTC.

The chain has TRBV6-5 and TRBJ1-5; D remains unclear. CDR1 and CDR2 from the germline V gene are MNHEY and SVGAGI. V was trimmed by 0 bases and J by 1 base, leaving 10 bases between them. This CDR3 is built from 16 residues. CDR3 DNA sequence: TGTGCCAGCAGTTACTCGGGCAGTCCGAGCAATCAGCCCCAGCATTTT. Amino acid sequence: CASSYSGSPSNQPQHF.

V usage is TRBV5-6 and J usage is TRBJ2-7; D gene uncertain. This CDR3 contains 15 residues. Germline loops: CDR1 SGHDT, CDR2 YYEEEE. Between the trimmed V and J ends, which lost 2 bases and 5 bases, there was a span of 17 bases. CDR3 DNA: TGTGCCAGCAGCTTCGCTGGGTCCTTAACTAACGAGCAGTACGTC. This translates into CASSFAGSLTNEQYV.

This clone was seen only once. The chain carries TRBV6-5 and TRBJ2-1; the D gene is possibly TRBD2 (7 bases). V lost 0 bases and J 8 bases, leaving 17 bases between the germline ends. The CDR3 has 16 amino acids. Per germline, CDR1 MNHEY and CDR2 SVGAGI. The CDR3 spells CASSYSGGDIGYEQFF. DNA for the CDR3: TGTGCCAGCAGTTACTCTGGGGGGGACATCGGATATGAGCAGTTCTTC.

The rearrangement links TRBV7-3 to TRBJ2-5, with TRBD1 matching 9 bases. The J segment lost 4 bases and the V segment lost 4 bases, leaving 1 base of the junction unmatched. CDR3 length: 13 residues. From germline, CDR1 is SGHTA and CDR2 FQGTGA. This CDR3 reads CASSSTGGETQYF. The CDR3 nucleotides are TGTGCCAGCAGCTCGACAGGGGGAGAGACCCAGTACTTC.

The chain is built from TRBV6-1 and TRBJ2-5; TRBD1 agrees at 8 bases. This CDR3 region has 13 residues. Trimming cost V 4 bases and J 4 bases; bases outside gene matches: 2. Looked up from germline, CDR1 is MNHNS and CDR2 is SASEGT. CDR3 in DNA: TGTGCCAGCAGTGGAGACAGGGGAGAGACCCAGTACTTC. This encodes CASSGDRGETQYF.

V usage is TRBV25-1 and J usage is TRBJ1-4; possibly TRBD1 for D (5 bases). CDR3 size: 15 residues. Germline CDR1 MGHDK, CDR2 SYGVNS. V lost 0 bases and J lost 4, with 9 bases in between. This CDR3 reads CASSEYRRGNEKLFF. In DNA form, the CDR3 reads TGTGCCAGCAGTGAATATAGGAGGGGTAATGAAAAACTGTTTTTT.

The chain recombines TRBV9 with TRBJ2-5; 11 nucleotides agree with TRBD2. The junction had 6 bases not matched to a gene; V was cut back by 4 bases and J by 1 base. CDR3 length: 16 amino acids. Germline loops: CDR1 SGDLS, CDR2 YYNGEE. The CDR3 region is CASSSGTSGPQETQYF. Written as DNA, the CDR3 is TGTGCCAGCAGCTCCGGGACTAGCGGTCCCCAAGAGACCCAGTACTTC.

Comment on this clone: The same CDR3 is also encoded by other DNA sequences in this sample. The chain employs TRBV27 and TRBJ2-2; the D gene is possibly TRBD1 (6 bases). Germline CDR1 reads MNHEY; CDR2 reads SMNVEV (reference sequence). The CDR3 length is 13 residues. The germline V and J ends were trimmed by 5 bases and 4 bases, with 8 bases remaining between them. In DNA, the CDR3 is TGTGCCAGCAGTCCACAGGGCACCGGGGAGCTGTTTTTT. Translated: CASSPQGTGELFF.

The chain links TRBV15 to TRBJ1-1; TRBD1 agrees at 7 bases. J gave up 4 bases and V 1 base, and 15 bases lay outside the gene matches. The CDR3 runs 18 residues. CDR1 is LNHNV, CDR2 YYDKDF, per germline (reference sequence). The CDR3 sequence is CATSRVGIQGPVFTEAFF. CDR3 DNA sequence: TGTGCCACCAGCAGAGTTGGGATACAGGGGCCGGTATTCACTGAAGCTTTCTTT. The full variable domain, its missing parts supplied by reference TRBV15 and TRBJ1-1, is DAMVIQNPRYQVTQFGKPVTLSCSQTLNHNVMYWYQQKSSQAPKLLFHYYDKDFNNEADTPDNFQSRRPNTSFCFLDIRSPGLGDTAMYLCATSRVGIQGPVFTEAFFGQGTRLTVV.

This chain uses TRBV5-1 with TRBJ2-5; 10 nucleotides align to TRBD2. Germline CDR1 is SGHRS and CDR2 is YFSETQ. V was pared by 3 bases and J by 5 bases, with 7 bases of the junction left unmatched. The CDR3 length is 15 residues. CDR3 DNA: TGCGCCAGCAGCTCCCGAGCGGGAGGGCCGGAGACCCAGTACTTC. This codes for CASSSRAGGPETQYF.